Given below is one TCR beta chain in context. Its antigen is still unknown. Profiled with immunoSEQ multiplex PCR; TCRdb holds only in-frame clones, not every one. The sample has roughly 2,300,000 clones; approximately 90% are singletons. The V end lost 4 bases, the J end lost 0 bases, and 16 bases lay between the germline ends. Germline V CDR1 and CDR2: SGHNT, YYREEE (reference sequence). The CDR3 has 16 amino acids. The data are from a study of shared clonotypes between healthy human individuals. Broader study findings: Sharing across four donors was highest in naive CD4 (around 5%) and lowest in memory CD8 (approximately 0.4%).

This chain connects TRBV5-4 to TRBJ1-2, with D possibly matching TRBD1 (6 bases). The receptor was isolated from a man between 18 and 35 years old in good health. Some clones in this sample may be carry-over from other donors' samples. Sequenced sample: naive CD4+ T cells from PBMCs. Subset specified: CD45RA+ positively selected. CDR3 coding DNA: TGTGCCAGCAGCCCCGGGACATCCCATTCTAACTATGGCTACACCTTC. Amino acids: CASSPGTSHSNYGYTF.